These T cell receptor beta chains were read from a single sample in a study of blood T cell repertoires in COVID-19. Sequencing was performed with immunoSEQ multiplex PCR; in TCRdb, only in-frame clones are kept and a portion is missing. The table shows roughly 170,000 clones, with under 90% occurring only once. The sample comprised peripheral blood. These receptors all come from a human donor in a cohort sampled during active COVID-19. Each CDR3 is given with its conserved first and last residue. Fields, in order: clone size, J gene, D gene, V gene, CDR3 DNA, CDR3 protein. The D gene is left open where the match is weak. Clone size appears in some rows only: once, few, many, or a class for an expanded clone.

clone size: -; J gene: TRBJ2-2; D gene: -; V gene: TRBV5-1; CDR3 DNA: TGCGCCAGCAGCTTGTCGGGGAAAAACACCGGGGAGCTGTTTTTT; CDR3 protein: CASSLSGKNTGELFF
clone size: -; J gene: TRBJ2-7; D gene: TRBD1; V gene: TRBV19; CDR3 DNA: TGTGCCAGTAGACCTACAGGGGCTTTCTACGAGCAGTACTTC; CDR3 protein: CASRPTGAFYEQYF
clone size: once; J gene: TRBJ1-4; D gene: TRBD1; V gene: TRBV6-5; CDR3 DNA: TGTGCCAGCGGCCGGGACAGGGATGAAAAACTGTTTTTT; CDR3 protein: CASGRDRDEKLFF
clone size: -; J gene: TRBJ2-1; D gene: TRBD1; V gene: TRBV19; CDR3 DNA: TGTGCCAGTAGAGGACAGGGGGCTTACGAGCAGTTCTTC; CDR3 protein: CASRGQGAYEQFF
clone size: -; J gene: TRBJ2-7; D gene: -; V gene: TRBV13; CDR3 DNA: TGTGCCAGCAGCCTCCGGGACTTCTCCTACGAGCAGTACTTC; CDR3 protein: CASSLRDFSYEQYF
clone size: -; J gene: TRBJ1-1; D gene: TRBD1; V gene: TRBV6-5; CDR3 DNA: TGTGCCAGCAGTTACTTTACAGGGGATCAGAACACTGAAGCTTTCTTT; CDR3 protein: CASSYFTGDQNTEAFF
clone size: -; J gene: TRBJ2-6; D gene: -; V gene: TRBV9; CDR3 DNA: TGTGCCAGCAGCGCCTCAATAGTCAAGTCTGGGGCCAACGTCCTGACTTTC; CDR3 protein: CASSASIVKSGANVLTF
clone size: -; J gene: TRBJ2-2; D gene: TRBD2; V gene: TRBV6-2/TRBV6-3; CDR3 DNA: TGTGCCAGCAGTTATCAGCGGGGGGGCGCCGGGGAGCTGTTTTTT; CDR3 protein: CASSYQRGGAGELFF
clone size: -; J gene: TRBJ2-7; D gene: TRBD1; V gene: TRBV25-1; CDR3 DNA: TGTGCCAGCAGTGGACAGGGATATACCTACGAGCAGTACTTC; CDR3 protein: CASSGQGYTYEQYF
clone size: -; J gene: TRBJ2-7; D gene: -; V gene: TRBV6-1; CDR3 DNA: TGTGCCAGCAGTGATCCGGGACAAGCTCCCCCCGAGCAGTACTTC; CDR3 protein: CASSDPGQAPPEQYF
clone size: -; J gene: TRBJ1-1; D gene: -; V gene: TRBV27; CDR3 DNA: TGTGCCAGCAGTCCTGATACTCTGAGGATGAACACTGAAGCTTTCTTT; CDR3 protein: CASSPDTLRMNTEAFF
clone size: -; J gene: TRBJ2-1; D gene: TRBD1; V gene: TRBV6-2/TRBV6-3; CDR3 DNA: TGTGCCAGCAGTTGGGACAGGGGCTACAATGAGCAGTTCTTC; CDR3 protein: CASSWDRGYNEQFF
clone size: -; J gene: TRBJ1-3; D gene: -; V gene: TRBV19; CDR3 DNA: TGTGCCAGTACCCCCGGCGGTTTTCGAGGCTCTGGAAACACCATATATTTT; CDR3 protein: CASTPGGFRGSGNTIYF
clone size: -; J gene: TRBJ1-2; D gene: TRBD1; V gene: TRBV11-2; CDR3 DNA: TGTGCCAGCAGCTCCCTCCGTCGGGACAGGGTTGGGCACTATGGCTACACCTTC; CDR3 protein: CASSSLRRDRVGHYGYTF
clone size: -; J gene: TRBJ2-7; D gene: TRBD1; V gene: TRBV7-8; CDR3 DNA: TGTGCCAGCAGCTTGGGTCGGACAGGGGCCTCCTACGAGCAGTACTTC; CDR3 protein: CASSLGRTGASYEQYF
clone size: -; J gene: TRBJ1-1; D gene: TRBD1; V gene: TRBV2; CDR3 DNA: TGTGCCAGCAGTGGACAGGGAGGCACTGAAGCTTTCTTT; CDR3 protein: CASSGQGGTEAFF
clone size: once; J gene: TRBJ2-3; D gene: TRBD2; V gene: TRBV2; CDR3 DNA: TGTGCCAGCAGTGGTTCCAGCGGGGGCTCAGATACGCAGTATTTT; CDR3 protein: CASSGSSGGSDTQYF
clone size: -; J gene: TRBJ2-3; D gene: -; V gene: TRBV13; CDR3 DNA: TGTGCCAGCAGCCTTCTTGTAGCGGATACGCAGTATTTT; CDR3 protein: CASSLLVADTQYF
clone size: -; J gene: TRBJ2-7; D gene: -; V gene: TRBV5-5; CDR3 DNA: TGTGCCAGCAGCTTAGAGGACTCTCGGGACTACGAGCAGTACTTC; CDR3 protein: CASSLEDSRDYEQYF
clone size: -; J gene: TRBJ2-7; D gene: -; V gene: TRBV27; CDR3 DNA: TGTGCCAGCAGTTTAACGGTGTACTACGAGCAGTACTTC; CDR3 protein: CASSLTVYYEQYF
clone size: -; J gene: TRBJ1-2; D gene: -; V gene: TRBV19; CDR3 DNA: TGTGCCAGTAGTGCCTCGGGAGATGGGGCCTATGGCTACACCTTC; CDR3 protein: CASSASGDGAYGYTF
clone size: -; J gene: TRBJ2-7; D gene: TRBD2; V gene: TRBV11-3; CDR3 DNA: TGTGCCAGCAGTCCTATCCCCCCGAAGCTAGCGGGGTTCTACGAGCAGTACTTC; CDR3 protein: CASSPIPPKLAGFYEQYF
clone size: -; J gene: TRBJ2-7; D gene: TRBD1; V gene: TRBV7-6; CDR3 DNA: TGTGCCAGCAGCAGAAGGGGGCTGGGCGAGCAGTACTTC; CDR3 protein: CASSRRGLGEQYF
clone size: -; J gene: TRBJ1-1; D gene: -; V gene: TRBV2; CDR3 DNA: TGTGCCATTGGGGGGATCACTGAAGCTTTCTTT; CDR3 protein: CAIGGITEAFF
clone size: -; J gene: TRBJ2-6; D gene: -; V gene: TRBV5-4; CDR3 DNA: TGTGCCAGCAGCGGCGGGACGGGTGAAGGGGCCAACGTCCTGACTTTC; CDR3 protein: CASSGGTGEGANVLTF
clone size: -; J gene: TRBJ1-6; D gene: -; V gene: TRBV9; CDR3 DNA: TGTGCCAGCAGCAGTTACAGGGATGATAATTCACCCCTCCACTTT; CDR3 protein: CASSSYRDDNSPLHF
clone size: -; J gene: TRBJ2-7; D gene: TRBD1; V gene: TRBV7-8; CDR3 DNA: TGTGCCAGCAGCCCAGTGGCTCTAACAGGGGCCTCCTACGAGCAGTACTTC; CDR3 protein: CASSPVALTGASYEQYF
clone size: -; J gene: TRBJ2-7; D gene: -; V gene: TRBV5-4; CDR3 DNA: TGTGCCAGCAGCTTGGTAGGGGGCTACGAGCAGTACTTC; CDR3 protein: CASSLVGGYEQYF
clone size: -; J gene: TRBJ1-2; D gene: -; V gene: TRBV10-2; CDR3 DNA: TGCGCCAGCAGAGGGGGAGGGTATGGCTACACCTTC; CDR3 protein: CASRGGGYGYTF
clone size: -; J gene: TRBJ1-4; D gene: -; V gene: TRBV2; CDR3 DNA: TGTGCCAGCAGTGAACGGACAGTTGTTGCAACTAATGAAAAACTGTTTTTT; CDR3 protein: CASSERTVVATNEKLFF
clone size: once; J gene: TRBJ2-1; D gene: -; V gene: TRBV9; CDR3 DNA: TGTGCCAGCGGGCAGTGGAACAATGAGCAGTTCTTC; CDR3 protein: CASGQWNNEQFF
clone size: -; J gene: TRBJ1-5; D gene: -; V gene: TRBV2; CDR3 DNA: TGTGCCAGCAAACGGGAGATCGGCAATCAGCCCCAGCATTTT; CDR3 protein: CASKREIGNQPQHF
clone size: few; J gene: TRBJ1-2; D gene: -; V gene: TRBV2; CDR3 DNA: TGTGCCAGCTCTTCAGGATATGATGGCTACACCTTC; CDR3 protein: CASSSGYDGYTF